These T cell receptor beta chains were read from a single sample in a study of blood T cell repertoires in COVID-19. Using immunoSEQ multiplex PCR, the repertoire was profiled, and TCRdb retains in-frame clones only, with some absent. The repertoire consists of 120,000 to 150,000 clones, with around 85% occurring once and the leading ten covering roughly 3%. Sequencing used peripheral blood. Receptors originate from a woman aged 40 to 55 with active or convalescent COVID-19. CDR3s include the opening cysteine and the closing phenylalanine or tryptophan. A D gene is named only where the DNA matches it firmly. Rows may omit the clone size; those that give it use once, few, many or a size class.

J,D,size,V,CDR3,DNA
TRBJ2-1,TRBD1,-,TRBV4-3,CASSSTGGGYNEQFF,TGCGCCAGCAGCTCTACAGGGGGTGGCTACAATGAGCAGTTCTTC
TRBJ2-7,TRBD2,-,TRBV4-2,CASSQDGSGGGSYEQYF,TGTGCCAGCAGCCAAGATGGCAGTGGGGGGGGATCTTACGAGCAGTACTTC
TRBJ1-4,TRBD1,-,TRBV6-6,CASSRQGTDEKLFF,TGTGCCAGCAGCCGACAGGGTACAGATGAAAAACTGTTTTTT
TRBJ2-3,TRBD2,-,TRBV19,CASGTSGSDTQYF,TGTGCCAGTGGGACTAGCGGTTCAGATACGCAGTATTTT
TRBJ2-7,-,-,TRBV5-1,CASSREQGHYEQYF,TGCGCCAGCAGCCGTGAGCAGGGGCACTACGAGCAGTACTTC
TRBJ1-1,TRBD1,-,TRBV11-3,CASSTRQGGSTEAFF,TGTGCCAGCAGCACGCGACAGGGGGGATCAACTGAAGCTTTCTTT
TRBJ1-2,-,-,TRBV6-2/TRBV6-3,CASSYWGPYGYTF,TGTGCCAGCAGTTACTGGGGGCCCTATGGCTACACCTTC
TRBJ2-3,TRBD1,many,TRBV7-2,CASSLADRWGTDTQYF,TGTGCCAGCAGCTTAGCGGACAGGTGGGGAACAGATACGCAGTATTTT
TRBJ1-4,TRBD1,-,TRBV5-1,CASSSRTGEPLGKLFF,TGCGCCAGCAGCTCGCGTACAGGGGAACCCTTGGGAAAACTGTTTTTT
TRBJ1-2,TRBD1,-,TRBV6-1,CASIPGQPPVSTF,TGTGCCAGCATTCCGGGACAGCCACCAGTATCCACCTTC